The clone carrying this T cell receptor beta chain appeared a few times. Its specificity is not known. Through a sample-barcoded 5' primer and a J-beta primer mix, a second PCR was run for roughly 6 to 12 cycles. TCRdb itself ran the 5' RACE reads through MiXCR, one entry per CDR3 protein. In the table there are fewer than 2 million distinct CDR3 sequences, roughly 43% of which are singletons. The sample is drawn from a study of blood T cells in healthy people across ages. Overall study results and limits: In long-lived donors, naive CD4+ cell counts and diversity exceeded those of aged donors.

Trimming cost V 3 bases and J 9 bases, with 18 bases left between them. There are 15 residues in the CDR3. Germline-derived CDR1 and CDR2 are MNHNS and SASEGT. Sequencing used blood. The V and J genes are TRBV6-1 and TRBJ2-1; D gene unclear. The receptor comes from a human donor in good health. The CDR3 DNA follows: TGTGCCAGCAGTGAGATATTTGAAGGGTCCGGTGAGCAGTTCTTC. This translates into CASSEIFEGSGEQFF.